This T cell receptor (beta chain) appears in the sequencing data of a study of CD8 T cells in ankylosing spondylitis. Findings and caveats of the study: Made up of about eight highly homologous variants, a TCR beta motif appeared characteristic of ankylosing spondylitis blood. Disease-linked clones proved CD8+ and comparatively uncommon in peripheral blood.

This clonotype has at least ten counts. The target antigen is unknown. MiXCR, run by TCRdb on the 5' RACE reads, gives a single entry per CDR3 protein. The repertoire holds around 130,000 distinct CDR3 sequences, with 7% as singletons. Germline loops: CDR1 KGHDR, CDR2 SFDVKD. V shed 5 bases and J shed 0 bases, with 10 bases lying between them. The length of the CDR3 is 16 residues. Sequencing input: blood, either unsorted or a sorted T cell fraction (not recorded which). This receptor was identified in a male donor with ankylosing spondylitis or in good health (not recorded which). V and J are TRBV24-1 and TRBJ2-6; D is ambiguous. CDR3 residues: CATSAGHLSGANVLTF. The CDR3 DNA sequence: TGTGCCACCAGTGCTGGCCACCTCTCTGGGGCCAACGTCCTGACTTTC.